The sequence of this T cell receptor beta chain was determined in a study of technical replicates of blood from several donors. Germline V gene data show CDR1 as MNHEY and CDR2 as SVGAGI. Trimming left V 5 bases short and J 1 base short, with 12 bases between. The CDR3 covers 14 residues. Sequenced by immunoSEQ multiplex PCR; TCRdb stores in-frame clones only, minus some. In the table there are about 79,000 clones, 90% to 95% of which are singletons. Sequencing was carried out using T cells isolated from PBMCs. The receptor was derived from a human donor in good health. The genes are TRBV6-5 and TRBJ2-7; maybe TRBD1 (5 bases). CDR3 in amino acids: CASSMPGKSYEQYF. Here the CDR3 DNA reads TGTGCCAGCAGTATGCCAGGGAAATCCTACGAGCAGTACTTC.